One and the same sample provided the 30 T cell receptor beta chains below, sequenced in a study of T-cell memory formation after mild COVID-19. A single record per CDR3 protein comes from TCRdb applying MiXCR to the 5' RACE reads. In the table there are 500,000 to 650,000 distinct CDR3 sequences, roughly 20% of which are singletons. What was sequenced was PBMCs or a T cell subset sorted from them (not recorded which). The receptors come from an adult woman who had mild COVID-19 (a few samples of this study predate the infection). Cell type and time point are not known.

The rearrangement joins TRBV5-1 to TRBJ2-6; D gene uncertain. Trimming shortened V by 0 bases and J by 0 bases, and 7 bases separated the two germline ends. Germline values: CDR1 SGHRS, CDR2 YFSETQ. The CDR3 is 16 amino acids. CDR3 amino acids: CASSLARTSGANVLTF. As DNA, the CDR3 is TGCGCCAGCAGCTTGGCCAGGACCTCTGGGGCCAACGTCCTGACTTTC. The full variable domain, with the rest looked up from reference TRBV5-1 and TRBJ2-6, is KAGVTQTPRYLIKTRGQQVTLSCSPISGHRSVSWYQQTPGQGLQFLFEYFSETQRNKGNFPGRFSGRQFSNSRSEMNVSTLELGDSALYLCASSLARTSGANVLTFGAGSRLTVL.

The gene calls are TRBV15 and TRBJ2-7; TRBD1 or TRBD2 may be the D gene (5 bases each). The CDR3 length is 15 residues. Trimming stripped 6 bases from V and 0 bases from J, with 15 bases between. Germline V gene data show CDR1 as LNHNV and CDR2 as YYDKDF (reference sequence). In DNA, the CDR3 is TGTGCCACCAGTCCTACCGGGACGGGCTCCTACGAGCAGTACTTC. Encoded protein: CATSPTGTGSYEQYF.

The chain carries TRBV3-1 and TRBJ2-2; D is perhaps TRBD2 (6 bases). The V end was cut by 2 bases, the J end by 4 bases, with 8 bases between. The germline V gene has CDR1 LGHDT and CDR2 YNNKEL (reference sequence). The CDR3 is 14 residues long. In DNA form, the CDR3 reads TGTGCCAGCAGCCAACTGGAGGGCACCGGGGAGCTGTTTTTT. Translated, it gives CASSQLEGTGELFF.

This sequence joins TRBV11-3 and TRBJ2-5; TRBD1 aligns across 7 bases. The length of the CDR3 is 16 residues. The ends lost 4 bases at V and 2 bases at J; junction bases unmatched: 10. Germline V gene lookup returns CDR1 SGHNT and CDR2 YENEEA. The CDR3 DNA follows: TGTGCCAGCAGCTCCTGGGACAGCCGGAGTCAAGAGACCCAGTACTTC. It translates to CASSSWDSRSQETQYF.

A single count supports this clonotype. This chain joins TRBV6-1 and TRBJ1-5, with D tentatively TRBD1 (5 bases). V was clipped by 6 bases and J by 3 bases, with 15 bases between them. From germline, CDR1 is MNHNS and CDR2 SASEGT. The CDR3 sequence is 15 residues long. CDR3 in amino acids: CASRRDRPYNQPQHF. Written as DNA, the CDR3 is TGTGCCAGCAGGCGGGACCGGCCATACAATCAGCCCCAGCATTTT.

For this clonotype: An end of the junction differs from the germline gene, which may be a read error. V and J are TRBV7-2 and TRBJ1-6; a possible D gene is TRBD1 (5 bases). The CDR3 contains 15 residues. CDR1 and CDR2 from the germline V gene are SGHTA and FQGNSA. CDR3 amino acids: CDSSYQGSWDSPLHF. CDR3 bases: TGTGACAGCAGCTACCAGGGTTCTTGGGATTCACCCCTCCACTTT.

The rearrangement links TRBV7-6 to TRBJ1-1, with TRBD1 matching 7 bases. The germline V gene encodes CDR1 SGHVS and CDR2 FNYEAQ. The CDR3 covers 18 residues. Trimming cost V 6 bases and J 4 bases; bases outside gene matches: 20. Written as DNA, the CDR3 is TGTGCCAGCAGAGCCTTCCAGGGGGAAACAGTATTAGGCACTGAAGCTTTCTTT. It codes for CASRAFQGETVLGTEAFF.

This clonotype came up a few times. The rearrangement uses TRBV5-1 and TRBJ2-7; the match to TRBD1 covers 7 bases. V dropped 4 bases and J dropped 3; count of bases not matched to a gene: 10. The CDR3 contains 15 residues. Germline assignment: CDR1 SGHRS and CDR2 YFSETQ. CDR3 nucleotides: TGCGCCAGCAGCAACCCCGGGACAGATCACTACGAGCAGTACTTC. This gives the protein CASSNPGTDHYEQYF.

The chain has TRBV15 and TRBJ2-1, with D perhaps matching TRBD1 (5 bases). CDR1 and CDR2 (germline): LNHNV, YYDKDF (reference sequence). V gave up 2 bases and J gave up 4 bases, with 9 bases separating them. There are 14 residues in the CDR3. The CDR3 loop reads CATSRRQTYNEQFF. The CDR3, as DNA: TGTGCCACCAGCAGACGACAGACTTACAATGAGCAGTTCTTC.

The rearrangement uses TRBV24-1 and TRBJ2-1, with 14 nucleotides matching TRBD2. The CDR3 loop spans 15 amino acids. CDR1 is KGHDR and CDR2 is SFDVKD in the germline V gene. Trimming removed 6 bases from V and 6 bases from J; junction bases left unmatched: 3. Written as DNA, the CDR3 is TGTGCCACCAGTACCGGACTAGCGGGGGGCAATGAGCAGTTCTTC. Its translation is CATSTGLAGGNEQFF.

This clonotype occurred a few times. V is TRBV7-2 and J is TRBJ2-3; D may be TRBD2 (6 bases). V gave up 1 base and J gave up 4 bases, with 12 bases separating them. The CDR3 has 15 residues. In germline, CDR1 is SGHTA, CDR2 FQGNSA. This CDR3 reads CASSLGRAGSDTQYF. In DNA form, the CDR3 reads TGTGCCAGCAGCTTAGGCAGAGCGGGTTCAGATACGCAGTATTTT.

This clonotype was found many times. The chain recombines TRBV29-1 with TRBJ2-3; TRBD2 agrees at 8 bases. Unmatched junction bases numbered 0, after V lost 5 bases and J lost 5 bases. CDR3 size: 11 residues. In germline, CDR1 is SQVTM, CDR2 ANQGSEA. This CDR3 reads CSVRGGDTQYF. The CDR3 nucleotides are TGCAGCGTTCGGGGGGGAGATACGCAGTATTTT.

This clonotype was seen a few times. This chain joins TRBV7-9 and TRBJ2-1, with D unclear. The germline CDR1 and CDR2 sequences are SEHNR and FQNEAQ (reference sequence). V gave up 3 bases and J gave up 2 bases, with 11 bases separating them. The CDR3 runs to 15 residues. The chain's CDR3 is CASSFSSQPYNEQFF. The CDR3 DNA reads as TGTGCCAGCAGCTTTTCGTCCCAACCCTACAATGAGCAGTTCTTC. Complete variable domain (other parts from reference TRBV7-9 and TRBJ2-1): DTGVSQNPRHKITKRGQNVTFRCDPISEHNRLYWYRQTLGQGPEFLTYFQNEAQLEKSRLLSDRFSAERPKGSFSTLEIQRTEQGDSAMYLCASSFSSQPYNEQFFGPGTRLTVL.

This clonotype has a count of ten or more. This sequence joins TRBV11-2 and TRBJ2-3, with D uncertain. The CDR3 is 13 amino acids. V shed 5 bases and J shed 4 bases, with 10 bases lying between them. Germline CDR1 reads SGHAT; CDR2 reads FQNNGV. The CDR3 DNA reads as TGTGCCAGCAGCCCAGTCAGAGCAGATACGCAGTATTTT. This codes for CASSPVRADTQYF. Filled out from reference TRBV11-2 and TRBJ2-3, the complete variable domain reads EAGVAQSPRYKIIEKRQSVAFWCNPISGHATLYWYQQILGQGPKLLIQFQNNGVVDDSQLPKDRFSAERLKGVDSTLKIQPAKLEDSAVYLCASSPVRADTQYFGPGTRLTVL.

This clonotype was counted between two and nine times. V gene TRBV3-1 combines with J gene TRBJ2-2; TRBD1 matches 9 bases. From germline, CDR1 is LGHDT and CDR2 YNNKEL (reference sequence). This CDR3 has 17 residues. The J segment lost 4 bases and the V segment lost 4 bases, leaving 10 bases of the junction unmatched. This chain's CDR3 is CASSLYRDRAATGELFF. CDR3 bases: TGTGCCAGCAGCCTTTACCGGGACAGGGCGGCCACCGGGGAGCTGTTTTTT.

This clonotype was detected only once. This chain links TRBV29-1 with TRBJ2-1, with 9 bases aligning to TRBD2. CDR3 size: 14 residues. Germline V gene data show CDR1 as SQVTM and CDR2 as ANQGSEA. Unmatched junction bases numbered 8, after V lost 6 bases and J lost 5 bases. As DNA, the CDR3 is TGCAGCGTCCCCGGGACTAGCCACCACAATGAGCAGTTCTTC. It codes for CSVPGTSHHNEQFF.

The sample holds a few counts of this clonotype. The genes are TRBV4-2 and TRBJ2-1, with 7 bases lining up with TRBD2. V lost 0 bases to trimming and J lost 10 bases; unmatched junction nucleotides: 6. This CDR3 region has 14 residues. Germline values: CDR1 LGHNA, CDR2 YNFKEQ. The CDR3 region is CASSQEIRAGEQFF. The CDR3 DNA reads TGTGCCAGCAGCCAAGAGATCCGAGCGGGGGAGCAGTTCTTC.

This clonotype appeared a few times. The chain is built from TRBV7-9 and TRBJ1-5, with D hard to call. The CDR3 runs 14 residues. Between the trimmed V and J ends, which lost 5 bases and 6 bases, there was a span of 14 bases. Germline V gene data show CDR1 as SEHNR and CDR2 as FQNEAQ (reference sequence). CDR3 in amino acids: CASSPVEGSQPQHF. The CDR3 DNA sequence: TGTGCCAGCAGCCCTGTGGAAGGGAGTCAGCCCCAGCATTTT.

The sample holds one count of this clonotype. V and J are TRBV6-5 and TRBJ1-2; 7 positions agree with TRBD1. The CDR3 consists of 14 residues. Germline assignment: CDR1 MNHEY and CDR2 SVGAGI. With 5 bases clipped from V and 6 bases from J, the junction kept 9 bases outside the gene matches. The chain's CDR3 is CASSTRTGSDGYTF. CDR3 DNA sequence: TGTGCCAGCAGTACACGGACAGGATCGGATGGCTACACCTTC.

This chain uses TRBV27 with TRBJ1-1, with 8 bases identical to TRBD1. CDR3 length equals 15 residues. V gave up 3 bases and J gave up 0 bases; unmatched junction bases: 3. Germline lookup yields CDR1 MNHEY and CDR2 SMNVEV (reference sequence). For the CDR3, the DNA is TGTGCCAGCAGTTTGAGGACAGGGATGAACACTGAAGCTTTCTTT. This encodes CASSLRTGMNTEAFF.

This chain uses TRBV20-1 with TRBJ2-5; the D call may be TRBD1 or TRBD2 (5 bases each). V lost 6 bases and J 6 bases, leaving 20 bases between the germline ends. CDR1 is DFQATT and CDR2 is SNEGSKA in the germline V gene (reference sequence). This CDR3 comprises 14 residues. CDR3 nucleotides: TGCAGTGCCATGGACCACCAGGGACGGAAGACCCAGTACTTC. Encoded protein: CSAMDHQGRKTQYF.

This clonotype was seen a few times. The chain carries TRBV10-3 and TRBJ2-5, with D unresolved. Germline CDR1 ENHRY, CDR2 SYGVKD. This CDR3 spans 17 amino acids. V was trimmed by 3 bases and J by 3 bases, leaving 20 bases between them. The CDR3 loop reads CAISDVVRLAAKETQYF. The CDR3 bases are TGTGCCATCAGTGACGTGGTTAGGTTGGCAGCAAAAGAGACCCAGTACTTC.

In its sample, this clonotype was seen a few times. The chain is built from TRBV7-2 and TRBJ1-1; D is unclear. This CDR3 spans 13 amino acids. Per germline, CDR1 SGHTA and CDR2 FQGNSA. V was clipped by 5 bases and J by 4 bases, with 11 bases between them. The chain's CDR3 is CASSLLEFTEAFF. For the CDR3, the DNA is TGTGCCAGCAGCCTTCTGGAGTTCACTGAAGCTTTCTTT.

This clonotype has just a few counts. Here the CDR3 reads CASSISPTAYNEQFF. CDR3 coding DNA: TGTGCCAGTAGTATCTCTCCTACTGCATACAATGAGCAGTTCTTC. This chain joins TRBV19 and TRBJ2-1; no clear D. Germline V gene lookup returns CDR1 LNHDA and CDR2 SQIVND (reference sequence). The CDR3 spans 15 residues. The V end lost 3 bases, the J end lost 4 bases, and 13 bases lay between the germline ends.

The rearrangement joins TRBV21-1 to TRBJ2-2; the D segment call TRBD1 is taken from the table without a DNA check. TRBV21-1 is a documented pseudogene. The CDR3 extends over 16 amino acids. CDR3 nucleotides: TGTGCCAGCAGCAAAACGGGACAGGGGCACACCGGGGAGCTGTTTTTT. This codes for CASSKTGQGHTGELFF.

This chain links TRBV7-3 with TRBJ2-6; weak D call: TRBD1 (7 bases). The germline gives CDR1 SGHTA, CDR2 FQGTGA. The CDR3 is 19 residues long. V lost 5 bases, J lost 0 bases, and 20 bases lay in between. CDR3 loop: CASSPGQEVLASGANVLTF. DNA for the CDR3: TGTGCCAGCAGCCCCGGACAGGAGGTACTAGCCTCTGGGGCCAACGTCCTGACTTTC.

The chain recombines TRBV9 with TRBJ2-3; 9 positions agree with TRBD2. The germline V gene encodes CDR1 SGDLS and CDR2 YYNGEE. The V and J ends lost 3 bases and 2 bases, in that order; junction bases with no gene match: 7. The CDR3 extends over 16 amino acids. CDR3 protein: CASSALLAGDTDTQYF. The CDR3 DNA follows: TGTGCCAGCAGCGCTCTTTTAGCGGGGGACACAGATACGCAGTATTTT.

The chain links TRBV29-1 to TRBJ2-1; D gene uncertain. V was shortened by 4 bases and J by 1 base, with 11 bases between the two germline ends. Germline-derived CDR1 and CDR2 are SQVTM and ANQGSEA. There are 14 residues in the CDR3. CDR3 region: CSVGKTSSYNEQFF. The CDR3 DNA is TGCAGCGTTGGGAAGACTTCTTCCTACAATGAGCAGTTCTTC.

This clonotype was seen a handful of times. V and J are TRBV27 and TRBJ1-5, with 10 nucleotides matching TRBD1. The CDR3 has 15 amino acids. Germline V gene data show CDR1 as MNHEY and CDR2 as SMNVEV (reference sequence). Trimming removed 8 bases from V and 4 bases from J; junction bases left unmatched: 8. The CDR3 DNA reads as TGTGCCAGCCGGGACAGGGGAGAAGGGAATCAGCCCCAGCATTTT. It yields the protein CASRDRGEGNQPQHF.

This clonotype has only a few counts. The chain combines TRBV20-1 with TRBJ2-2; D is undetermined. CDR1 is DFQATT and CDR2 is SNEGSKA in the germline V gene (reference sequence). This CDR3 has 14 residues. Trimming shortened V by 1 base and J by 4 bases, and 10 bases separated the two germline ends. The CDR3 sequence is CSARGPESTGELFF. The CDR3, as DNA: TGCAGTGCTAGAGGCCCGGAAAGCACCGGGGAGCTGTTTTTT.